The 20 T cell receptor beta chains in this list originate from one sample, sequenced in a study of radiotherapy plus CTLA-4 blockade in lung cancer (dated by TCRdb to the late 2010s). Library method: the immunoSEQ multiplex PCR assay. This is the immuneACCESS table as TCRdb keeps it, with only in-frame sequences that have V and J called. A part of the clones is gone; compared with another copy, unresolved V genes explain less than half, and the rest is unexplained. The sample records over 100,000 clones, 90% of which are singletons. The ten biggest clones cover 6.9% of the sample. The sample was peripheral blood, taken from a patient treated with radiotherapy plus ipilimumab. The receptors were gathered from a human donor with non-small cell lung cancer that progressed on radiotherapy plus ipilimumab.

This clone is a singleton in its sample. V is TRBV25-1 and J is TRBJ2-3; D is unresolved. V lost 3 bases and J 5 bases, leaving 9 bases between the germline ends. The CDR3 consists of 13 residues. CDR1 MGHDK and CDR2 SYGVNS come from the germline V gene. The CDR3 sequence: CASSDPSKDTQYF. CDR3 DNA sequence: TGTGCCAGCAGTGATCCTAGTAAAGATACGCAGTATTTT.

The V call is TRBV7-5, the J call TRBJ2-1; the DNA was not used to check the table's D call, TRBD2. TRBV7-5 is a listed pseudogene. This CDR3 has 14 residues. CDR3 bases: TGTGCCAGAAGCTTATGGACTTATCACAATGAGCAGTTCTTC. Translated, it gives CARSLWTYHNEQFF.

This clone was counted only a few times. CDR3 amino acids: CASSGGGTIYEQYF. The CDR3 coding sequence is TGTGCCAGTAGTGGAGGGGGCACGATCTACGAGCAGTACTTC. The chain is built from TRBV19 and TRBJ2-7; possible D gene TRBD1, 7 bases. This CDR3 is 14 amino acids long. Trimming left V 5 bases short and J 3 bases short, with 14 bases between. Looked up from germline, CDR1 is LNHDA and CDR2 is SQIVND (reference sequence).

The chain couples TRBV13 to TRBJ2-5; possibly TRBD2 for D (5 bases). CDR3 length: 17 residues. V lost 0 bases and J lost 2, with 16 bases in between. Germline V gene sequence: CDR1 PRHDT, CDR2 FYEKMQ (reference sequence). CDR3 loop: CASSLGLPGLGQETQYF. CDR3 in DNA: TGTGCCAGCAGCTTAGGGCTCCCAGGACTGGGGCAAGAGACCCAGTACTTC. Using reference TRBV13 and TRBJ2-5 for the parts outside the CDR3, the full variable domain is AAGVIQSPRHLIKEKRETATLKCYPIPRHDTVYWYQQGPGQDPQFLISFYEKMQSDKGSIPDRFSAQQFSDYHSELNMSSLELGDSALYFCASSLGLPGLGQETQYFGPGTRLLVL.

The chain is built from TRBV11-3 and TRBJ1-1; D gene ambiguous. Trimming left V 0 bases short and J 5 bases short, with 1 base between. The germline V gene has CDR1 SGHNT and CDR2 YENEEA. The CDR3 is 11 residues long. The CDR3 DNA follows: TGTGCCAGCAGCTTAGAAACTGAAGCTTTCTTT. Amino acid sequence: CASSLETEAFF.

The chain links TRBV7-9 to TRBJ2-5, with D possibly being TRBD2 (5 bases). The CDR3 covers 17 residues. The V and J ends lost 5 bases and 0 bases respectively, with 19 bases between them. Germline lookup yields CDR1 SEHNR and CDR2 FQNEAQ (reference sequence). CDR3 residues: CASSRGHRANYQETQYF. CDR3 DNA sequence: TGTGCCAGCAGCCGAGGGCACCGGGCCAATTACCAAGAGACCCAGTACTTC.

The CDR3 sequence is CASSLCGSYSNQPQHF. Here the CDR3 DNA reads TGTGCCAGCAGTTTATGCGGCTCTTATAGCAATCAGCCCCAGCATTTT. The chain carries TRBV27 and TRBJ1-5; D is unclear. CDR3 length: 16 residues. Germline V CDR1 and CDR2: MNHEY, SMNVEV (reference sequence). Between the trimmed V and J ends, which lost 1 base and 0 bases, there was a span of 10 bases.

The V gene is TRBV5-6, the J gene TRBJ2-3, with D hard to call. Trimming pared 1 base from V and 2 bases from J, leaving 11 bases between. The CDR3 contains 15 residues. Germline V gives CDR1 SGHDT, CDR2 YYEEEE. The CDR3 DNA sequence: TGTGCCAGCAGCTTGTATGTCGGTATCACAGATACGCAGTATTTT. It yields the protein CASSLYVGITDTQYF.

J is TRBJ2-7 and V is TRBV18; TRBD1 matches at 8 bases. Germline CDR1 reads KGHSH; CDR2 reads LQKENI. This CDR3 spans 15 amino acids. Trimming took 3 bases from V and 0 from J; bases not matched to a gene: 4. This chain's CDR3 is CASSPGQASSYEQYF. CDR3 bases: TGTGCCAGCTCACCGGGACAGGCGAGCTCCTACGAGCAGTACTTC.

The V and J genes are TRBV2 and TRBJ2-6, with TRBD2 identical over 7 bases. Germline CDR1 SNHLY, CDR2 FYNNEI. This CDR3 is built from 15 residues. V shed 4 bases and J 2 bases; nucleotides not matched to a gene: 2. CDR3 amino acids: CASSVGGAGANVLTF. In DNA, the CDR3 is TGTGCCAGCAGTGTTGGGGGGGCTGGGGCCAACGTCCTGACTTTC.

This chain connects TRBV27 to TRBJ2-1; 13 bases agree with TRBD2. The CDR3 is made up of 17 amino acids. Germline V lookup: CDR1 MNHEY, CDR2 SMNVEV (reference sequence). J lost 9 bases, V lost 4 bases, and 12 bases had no gene match. DNA for the CDR3: TGTGCCAGCAGTTCCATCATAGCGACTAGCGGGAGGACTGAGCAGTTCTTC. Protein: CASSSIIATSGRTEQFF.

The V call is TRBV14, the J call TRBJ2-3, with D unclear. The CDR3 covers 11 residues. Looked up from germline, CDR1 is SGHDN and CDR2 is FVKESK. V was trimmed by 3 bases and J by 9 bases, leaving 7 bases between them. The CDR3 nucleotides read TGTGCCAGCAGCCACCTTTACACGCAGTATTTT. It is translated as CASSHLYTQYF.

The chain employs TRBV6-5 and TRBJ1-2; D not certain. The CDR3 has 14 residues. Germline lookup yields CDR1 MNHEY and CDR2 SVGAGI. V lost 0 bases and J 2 bases, leaving 7 bases between the germline ends. CDR3 amino acids: CASSYSGQNYGYTF. The CDR3 DNA reads as TGTGCCAGCAGTTACTCCGGCCAAAACTATGGCTACACCTTC.

This chain connects TRBV7-2 to TRBJ2-5, with no clear D. Germline V gives CDR1 SGHTA, CDR2 FQGNSA. CDR3 size: 16 residues. V lost 1 base and J 0 bases, leaving 12 bases between the germline ends. The CDR3 loop reads CASSLVATRYQETQYF. CDR3 bases: TGTGCCAGCAGCTTAGTTGCGACGAGGTACCAAGAGACCCAGTACTTC.

J is TRBJ2-3 and V is TRBV16, with D possibly being TRBD1 (6 bases). Trimming removed 2 bases at V and 1 base at J, with 13 bases between. In germline, CDR1 is KGHSY, CDR2 FQNENV. The CDR3 covers 16 residues. In DNA, the CDR3 is TGTGCCAGCAGCCAAGACCGGGACACCGGCACAGATACGCAGTATTTT. Its translation: CASSQDRDTGTDTQYF.

The rearrangement uses TRBV5-1 and TRBJ2-5; tentative D call: TRBD2 (6 bases). V shed 2 bases and J shed 5 bases, with 19 bases lying between them. Germline loops: CDR1 SGHRS, CDR2 YFSETQ. This CDR3 region has 16 residues. In DNA, the CDR3 is TGCGCCAGCAGCTTTAGTCCTGGGGGGAGAGGGGAGACCCAGTACTTC. Its protein is CASSFSPGGRGETQYF.

The chain has TRBV6-1 and TRBJ2-5, with 7 bases fitting TRBD1. Trimming cost V 9 bases and J 5 bases; bases outside gene matches: 15. The CDR3 runs to 15 residues. Germline CDR1 and CDR2: MNHNS and SASEGT. This chain's CDR3 is CARAPLDRDKETQYF. The CDR3 DNA is TGTGCCAGGGCCCCCCTAGACAGGGACAAGGAGACCCAGTACTTC.

This chain connects TRBV30 to TRBJ1-2; D is ambiguous. The CDR3 has 13 residues. V was clipped by 7 bases and J by 1 base, with 13 bases between them. Germline CDR1 reads GTSNPN; CDR2 reads SVGIG (reference sequence). The CDR3, as DNA: TGTGCCTCCACACCACGTCTTAACTATGGCTACACCTTC. This encodes CASTPRLNYGYTF.

V is TRBV27 and J is TRBJ1-2; D is uncertain. Trimming took 5 bases from V and 2 from J, leaving 9 bases between them. This CDR3 spans 13 amino acids. Germline V gene lookup returns CDR1 MNHEY and CDR2 SMNVEV (reference sequence). DNA of the CDR3: TGTGCCAGCAGTCTAGGGCACAACTATGGCTACACCTTC. This codes for CASSLGHNYGYTF.

This chain joins TRBV19 and TRBJ1-2; no clear D gene. The CDR3 is 14 amino acids. V was shortened by 1 base and J by 2 bases, with 8 bases between the two germline ends. Germline loops: CDR1 LNHDA, CDR2 SQIVND (reference sequence). The CDR3 loop is CASSIGGLNYGYTF. The CDR3 region has the DNA TGTGCCAGTAGTATAGGGGGATTGAACTATGGCTACACCTTC. Full variable domain (remainder filled in from reference TRBV19 and TRBJ1-2): DGGITQSPKYLFRKEGQNVTLSCEQNLNHDAMYWYRQDPGQGLRLIYYSQIVNDFQKGDIAEGYSVSREKKESFPLTVTSAQKNPTAFYLCASSIGGLNYGYTFGSGTRLTVV.